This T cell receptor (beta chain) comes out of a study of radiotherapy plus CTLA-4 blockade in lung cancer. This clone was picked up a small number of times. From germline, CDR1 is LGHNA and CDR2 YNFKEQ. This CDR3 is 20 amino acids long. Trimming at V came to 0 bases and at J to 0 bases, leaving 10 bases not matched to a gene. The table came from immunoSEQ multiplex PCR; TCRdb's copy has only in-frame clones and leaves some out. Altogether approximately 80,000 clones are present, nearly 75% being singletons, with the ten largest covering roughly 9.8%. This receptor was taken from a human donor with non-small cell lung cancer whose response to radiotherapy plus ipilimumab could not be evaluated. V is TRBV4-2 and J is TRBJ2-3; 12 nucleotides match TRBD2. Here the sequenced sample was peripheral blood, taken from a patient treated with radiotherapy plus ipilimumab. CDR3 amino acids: CASSQDPTSGGPSSTDTQYF. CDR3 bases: TGTGCCAGCAGCCAAGATCCGACTAGCGGGGGTCCGTCAAGCACAGATACGCAGTATTTT.